This is a list of T cell receptor beta chains from one sample in a study of beta chain features in type 1 diabetes. Clones were read by immunoSEQ multiplex PCR, and TCRdb kept only the in-frame ones, dropping some. The sample lists 150,000 to 200,000 clones, over 6% seen once, with roughly 0.5% in the top ten. Sequenced sample: central memory CD4+ T cells from blood. These receptors all come from a man aged 18 to 29 with type 1 diabetes. CDR3s include the opening cysteine and the closing phenylalanine or tryptophan. A D gene is named only where the DNA matches it firmly. Clone size is stated in some rows and not others, as once, few, many or a class when expanded.

v_call: TRBV14
clone_size: NA
d_call: NA
j_call: TRBJ1-1
cdr3_nt: TGTGCCAGCAGCCAATTAGGGGCGAACACTGAAGCTTTCTTT
cdr3_aa: CASSQLGANTEAFF

v_call: TRBV11-1
clone_size: few
d_call: NA
j_call: TRBJ1-5
cdr3_nt: TGTGCCAGCAGCTTTCCAGGTTATAGCAATCAGCCCCAGCATTTT
cdr3_aa: CASSFPGYSNQPQHF

v_call: TRBV9
clone_size: NA
d_call: TRBD2
j_call: TRBJ2-1
cdr3_nt: TGTGCCAGCAGCGTCACCGGGACTAGCGGTTACAATGAGCAGTTCTTC
cdr3_aa: CASSVTGTSGYNEQFF

v_call: TRBV20-1
clone_size: NA
d_call: NA
j_call: TRBJ2-5
cdr3_nt: TGCAGTGCTCAAAAAGAGACCCAGTACTTC
cdr3_aa: CSAQKETQYF

v_call: TRBV9
clone_size: NA
d_call: NA
j_call: TRBJ1-6
cdr3_nt: TGTGCCAGCAGCGTAGTTTCAGGGTATAATTCACCCCTCCACTTT
cdr3_aa: CASSVVSGYNSPLHF

v_call: TRBV9
clone_size: NA
d_call: NA
j_call: TRBJ2-5
cdr3_nt: TGTGCCAGCAGCCCGATGTCGGGGGACTTAGGAGAGACCCAGTACTTC
cdr3_aa: CASSPMSGDLGETQYF

v_call: TRBV30
clone_size: NA
d_call: NA
j_call: TRBJ1-2
cdr3_nt: TGTGCCTGGAGATCCGGGCCTGGGAGTGGCTACACCTTC
cdr3_aa: CAWRSGPGSGYTF

v_call: TRBV18
clone_size: NA
d_call: NA
j_call: TRBJ1-1
cdr3_nt: TGTGCCAGCTCACCTTCTGGCGGGGGGGCCCTAGAAGCTTTCTTT
cdr3_aa: CASSPSGGGALEAFF

v_call: TRBV30
clone_size: NA
d_call: NA
j_call: TRBJ1-1
cdr3_nt: TGTGCCTGGAGCGCTCTTGACTGGGTGCTCGTAGGAGCTTTCTTT
cdr3_aa: CAWSALDWVLVGAFF

v_call: TRBV7-2
clone_size: NA
d_call: NA
j_call: TRBJ2-2
cdr3_nt: TGTGCCAGCAGCTTACAGGGGACCGGGGAGCTGTTTTTT
cdr3_aa: CASSLQGTGELFF

v_call: TRBV5-4
clone_size: few
d_call: TRBD1
j_call: TRBJ2-3
cdr3_nt: TGTGCCAGCAGCCCACTTGGGGGGACAGGGCCCGATACGCAGTATTTT
cdr3_aa: CASSPLGGTGPDTQYF

v_call: TRBV7-9
clone_size: NA
d_call: NA
j_call: TRBJ2-3
cdr3_nt: TGTGCCAGCAAAAAAAGGGAGATCCGCACAGATACGCAGTATTTT
cdr3_aa: CASKKREIRTDTQYF

v_call: TRBV6-4
clone_size: few
d_call: NA
j_call: TRBJ2-1
cdr3_nt: TGTGCCAGCAGTGAAATAGCTGAAAGGGAGCAGTTCTTC
cdr3_aa: CASSEIAEREQFF

v_call: TRBV15
clone_size: few
d_call: NA
j_call: TRBJ2-3
cdr3_nt: TGTGCCACCAGCAGAGTTGGTAAGCGAGATACGCAGTATTTT
cdr3_aa: CATSRVGKRDTQYF

v_call: TRBV6-6
clone_size: NA
d_call: NA
j_call: TRBJ1-1
cdr3_nt: TGTGCCAGCAGTTCCGCGCGGGGAGCTTTCTTT
cdr3_aa: CASSSARGAFF

v_call: TRBV5-4
clone_size: few
d_call: TRBD2
j_call: TRBJ2-5
cdr3_nt: TGTGCCAGCAGCTGGGGACTAGCGGGAAAGTACTTC
cdr3_aa: CASSWGLAGKYF

v_call: TRBV14
clone_size: NA
d_call: NA
j_call: TRBJ1-3
cdr3_nt: TGTGCCAGCAGCCAAGACTGGCAGGGTTTCACCATATATTTT
cdr3_aa: CASSQDWQGFTIYF

v_call: TRBV11-2
clone_size: few
d_call: NA
j_call: TRBJ2-7
cdr3_nt: TGTGCCAGCAGCGATCCCTTTTCCTTTTATGACAGTACCGACGAGCAGTACTTC
cdr3_aa: CASSDPFSFYDSTDEQYF

v_call: TRBV10-3
clone_size: few
d_call: NA
j_call: TRBJ2-2
cdr3_nt: TGTGCCATCAGTGGGCTACCTCAGGGGGGTAACACCGGGGAGCTGTTTTTT
cdr3_aa: CAISGLPQGGNTGELFF

v_call: TRBV18
clone_size: NA
d_call: TRBD1
j_call: TRBJ1-2
cdr3_nt: TGTGCCAGCTCACCGGGACAGCGTAACTATGGCTACACCTTC
cdr3_aa: CASSPGQRNYGYTF

v_call: TRBV9
clone_size: many
d_call: TRBD2
j_call: TRBJ2-2
cdr3_nt: TGTGCCAGCAGCGTAGATGTAGCGGGGGGGACCGGGGAGCTGTTTTTT
cdr3_aa: CASSVDVAGGTGELFF

v_call: TRBV2
clone_size: few
d_call: NA
j_call: TRBJ2-3
cdr3_nt: TGTGCCAGCAGTGTTTACGGGGCAGATACGCAGTATTTT
cdr3_aa: CASSVYGADTQYF

v_call: TRBV27
clone_size: NA
d_call: TRBD1
j_call: TRBJ2-2
cdr3_nt: TGTGCCAGCAGTTGGACAGGGTGGTCGGGGGAGCTGTTTTTT
cdr3_aa: CASSWTGWSGELFF

v_call: TRBV21-1
clone_size: few
d_call: NA
j_call: TRBJ1-5
cdr3_nt: TGTGCCAGGCTTCAGGGGTGGGATCAGCCCCAGCATTTT
cdr3_aa: CARLQGWDQPQHF

v_call: TRBV5-4
clone_size: few
d_call: NA
j_call: TRBJ2-3
cdr3_nt: TGTGCCAGCAGTCTGACTGGTTTGTCTAGCACAGATACGCAGTATTTT
cdr3_aa: CASSLTGLSSTDTQYF

v_call: TRBV19
clone_size: NA
d_call: TRBD1
j_call: TRBJ2-7
cdr3_nt: TGTGCCAGTAGTTCCGGGACAGGGACCTACGAGCAGTACTTC
cdr3_aa: CASSSGTGTYEQYF

v_call: TRBV7-2
clone_size: many
d_call: NA
j_call: TRBJ1-5
cdr3_nt: TGTGCCAGCAGCTTAAGCGCGGGCTGGGAACAGCCCCAGCATTTT
cdr3_aa: CASSLSAGWEQPQHF

v_call: TRBV4-3
clone_size: NA
d_call: NA
j_call: TRBJ1-2
cdr3_nt: TGCGCCAGCAGCCAAGATATTCAGGGGCCTGGTGGCTACACCTTC
cdr3_aa: CASSQDIQGPGGYTF

v_call: TRBV5-6
clone_size: NA
d_call: TRBD2
j_call: TRBJ2-1
cdr3_nt: TGTGCCAGCAGCCCCCCCCGGCGGGGGAGTGGGTCGTACAATGAGCAGTTCTTC
cdr3_aa: CASSPPRRGSGSYNEQFF

v_call: TRBV15
clone_size: few
d_call: TRBD1
j_call: TRBJ1-5
cdr3_nt: TGTGCCACCAGCAGAGACTCCGGGACAGGGAGCCACCAGCATTTT
cdr3_aa: CATSRDSGTGSHQHF

v_call: TRBV2
clone_size: many
d_call: TRBD2
j_call: TRBJ2-1
cdr3_nt: TGTGCCAGCAGTGAGGCGGCGGGAGGGGGTCGCAATGAGCAGTTCTTC
cdr3_aa: CASSEAAGGGRNEQFF

v_call: TRBV2
clone_size: NA
d_call: TRBD2
j_call: TRBJ2-2
cdr3_nt: TGTGCCAGCAGCACGACTAGCGGGGGGGCGAACGGGGAGCTGTTTTTT
cdr3_aa: CASSTTSGGANGELFF

v_call: TRBV2
clone_size: NA
d_call: NA
j_call: TRBJ1-4
cdr3_nt: TGTGCCAGCAGTGAAGGCGTAAAACTGTTTTTT
cdr3_aa: CASSEGVKLFF

v_call: TRBV9
clone_size: few
d_call: TRBD2
j_call: TRBJ2-1
cdr3_nt: TGTGCCAGCAGCCAGACTAGCGACTCCTACAATGAGCAGTTCTTC
cdr3_aa: CASSQTSDSYNEQFF

v_call: TRBV7-8
clone_size: NA
d_call: NA
j_call: TRBJ2-2
cdr3_nt: TGTGCCAGCAGCTTAGCGCAGTGGACCGGGGAGCTGTTTTTT
cdr3_aa: CASSLAQWTGELFF

v_call: TRBV16
clone_size: NA
d_call: NA
j_call: TRBJ2-1
cdr3_nt: TGTGCCAGCAGCCCCGCTAGTTCCAATGAGCAGTTCTTC
cdr3_aa: CASSPASSNEQFF

v_call: TRBV5-1
clone_size: few
d_call: NA
j_call: TRBJ2-7
cdr3_nt: TGCGCCAGCAGCTTCAGCGGAGGCCAGCAGGAGCAGTACTTC
cdr3_aa: CASSFSGGQQEQYF

v_call: TRBV4-2
clone_size: NA
d_call: TRBD2
j_call: TRBJ2-1
cdr3_nt: TGTGCCAGCAGCCAAGAAAGCGGGAGGGCTATTGAGCAGTTCTTC
cdr3_aa: CASSQESGRAIEQFF